One T cell receptor beta chain is described in this entry. As handled by the study authors: Amplification of reference gene primers was used by the study to estimate nucleated cell counts. Repertoires were generated with immunoSEQ multiplex PCR, while TCRdb's copy carries only in-frame clones and drops some. For V, J and clone size, that table is used; D and trimming come from the DNA. The table shows hundreds of thousands of clones, with 84% occurring only once. The source of the sample is a study of blood T cell repertoires in COVID-19. Across the study: COVID-19 samples, acute and convalescent, were from the United States, Italy and Spain. PBMCs, B-cell-depleted T cells, or T cells were the source of the cDNA or gDNA that made up the material.

The sequencing input was peripheral blood. The source is a human donor in a cohort sampled during active COVID-19.

CDR3 loop: CAIRETGATNEKLFF. In DNA, the CDR3 is TGTGCCATCAGAGAGACAGGGGCAACTAATGAAAAACTGTTTTTT. The chain couples TRBV10-3 to TRBJ1-4; TRBD1 matches 8 bases. Per germline, CDR1 ENHRY and CDR2 SYGVKD. J was trimmed by 0 bases and V by 6 bases; bases with no gene match: 3. The CDR3 contains 15 residues.